Below, one T cell receptor (beta chain) is given with its context. This entry is derived from a study of T cell changes during pregnancy in multiple sclerosis. The repertoire was sequenced with immunoSEQ multiplex PCR; TCRdb's copy has only in-frame clones and lacks some. The sample has about 68,000 clones; about 89% are singletons. V lost 0 bases to trimming and J lost 8 bases, with 17 bases between them. This CDR3 contains 15 residues. CDR1 is GTSNPN and CDR2 is SVGIG in the germline V gene (reference sequence). The gene calls are TRBV30 and TRBJ1-3, with D maybe TRBD1 (5 bases). The material sequenced was peripheral blood, taken in the second trimester of pregnancy. The sequence came from a female donor with multiple sclerosis, enrolled in a pregnancy study. CDR3 protein: CAWSVLAVAGDTIYF. CDR3 bases: TGTGCCTGGAGTGTACTTGCGGTGGCGGGGGACACCATATATTTT.